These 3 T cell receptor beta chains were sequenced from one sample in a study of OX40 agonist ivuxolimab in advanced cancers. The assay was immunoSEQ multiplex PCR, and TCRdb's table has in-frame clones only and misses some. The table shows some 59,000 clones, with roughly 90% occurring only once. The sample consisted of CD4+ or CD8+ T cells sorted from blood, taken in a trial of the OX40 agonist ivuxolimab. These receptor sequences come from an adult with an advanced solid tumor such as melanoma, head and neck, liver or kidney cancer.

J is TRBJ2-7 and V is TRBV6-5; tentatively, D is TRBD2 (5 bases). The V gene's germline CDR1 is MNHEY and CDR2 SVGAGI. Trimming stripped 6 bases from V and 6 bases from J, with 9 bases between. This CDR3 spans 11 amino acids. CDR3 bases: TGTGCCAGCAGGGAGGTTTCCGAGCAGTACTTC. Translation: CASREVSEQYF.

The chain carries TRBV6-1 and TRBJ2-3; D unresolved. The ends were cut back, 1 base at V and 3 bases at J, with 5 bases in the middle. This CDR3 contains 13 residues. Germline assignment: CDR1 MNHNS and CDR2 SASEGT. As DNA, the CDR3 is TGTGCCAGCAGTGAAGTAGGTACAGATACGCAGTATTTT. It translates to CASSEVGTDTQYF.

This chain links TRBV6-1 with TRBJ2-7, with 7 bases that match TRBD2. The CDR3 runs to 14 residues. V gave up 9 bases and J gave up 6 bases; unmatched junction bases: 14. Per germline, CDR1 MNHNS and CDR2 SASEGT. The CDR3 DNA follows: TGTGCCAGTGGACTAGAGGGCAGTACAGGCGAGCAGTACTTC. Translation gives CASGLEGSTGEQYF.